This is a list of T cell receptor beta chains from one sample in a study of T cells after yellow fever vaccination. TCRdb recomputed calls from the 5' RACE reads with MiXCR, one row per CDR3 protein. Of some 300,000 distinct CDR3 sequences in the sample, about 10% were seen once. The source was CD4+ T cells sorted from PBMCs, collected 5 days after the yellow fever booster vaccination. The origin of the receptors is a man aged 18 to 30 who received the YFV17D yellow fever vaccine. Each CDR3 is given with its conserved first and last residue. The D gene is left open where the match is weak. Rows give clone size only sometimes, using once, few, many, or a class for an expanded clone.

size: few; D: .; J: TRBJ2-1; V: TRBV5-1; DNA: TGCGCCAGCAGCTTGGACAGTGGGGATTACAATGAGCAGTTCTTC; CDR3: CASSLDSGDYNEQFF
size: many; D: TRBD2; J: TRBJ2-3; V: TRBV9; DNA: TGTGCCAGCAGCCCCCAGCGGGGGGGCACAGATACGCAGTATTTT; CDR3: CASSPQRGGTDTQYF
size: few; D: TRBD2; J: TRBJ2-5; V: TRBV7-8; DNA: TGTGCCAGCAGCTTCTCGGCAGTGGCTAGCGGAGGGCGGGAGACCCAGTACTTC; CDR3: CASSFSAVASGGRETQYF
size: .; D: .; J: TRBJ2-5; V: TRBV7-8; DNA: TGTGCCAGCAGCTTCGACTGGAGGGGTTCGCAAGAGACCCAGTACTTC; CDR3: CASSFDWRGSQETQYF
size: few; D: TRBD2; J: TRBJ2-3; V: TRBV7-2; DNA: TGTGCCAGCAGCTTTAGCGGGGGGCCTACGCAGTATTTT; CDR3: CASSFSGGPTQYF
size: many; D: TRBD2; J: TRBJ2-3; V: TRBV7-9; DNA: TGTGCCAGCAGCCCGTTCTGGGGTAGCGGGCCAAGCACAGATACGCAGTATTTT; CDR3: CASSPFWGSGPSTDTQYF
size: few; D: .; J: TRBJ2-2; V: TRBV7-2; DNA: TGTGCCAGCAGCTTACGGATTGACACCGGGGAGCTGTTTTTT; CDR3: CASSLRIDTGELFF
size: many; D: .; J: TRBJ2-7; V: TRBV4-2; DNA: TGTGCCAGCAGCCAAGATCTAGCGCCTGCCTACGAGCAGTACTTC; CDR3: CASSQDLAPAYEQYF
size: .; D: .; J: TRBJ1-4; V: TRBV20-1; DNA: TGCAGTGCTAGAGGAAGTTCCGAAAAACTGTTTTTT; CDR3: CSARGSSEKLFF
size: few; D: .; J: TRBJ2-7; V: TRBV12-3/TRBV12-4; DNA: TGTGCCAGCAGTTTCAGTAGGGGTTGGGAGCAGTACTTC; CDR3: CASSFSRGWEQYF
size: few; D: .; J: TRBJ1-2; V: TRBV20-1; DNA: TGCAGTGCTAGCAGCTTAGGAAACTATGGCTACACCTTC; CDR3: CSASSLGNYGYTF
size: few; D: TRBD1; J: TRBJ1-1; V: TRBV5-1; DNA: TGCGCCAGCAGCTACACAGGGGATGCTGAAGCTTTCTTT; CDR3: CASSYTGDAEAFF
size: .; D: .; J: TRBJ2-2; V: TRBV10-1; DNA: TGCGCCAGCAGTGATCAGAACACCGGGGAGCTGTTTTTT; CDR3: CASSDQNTGELFF
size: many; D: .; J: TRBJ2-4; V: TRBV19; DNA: TGTGCCAGTGGAGGGGGGCTGGGCATTCAGTACTTC; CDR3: CASGGGLGIQYF
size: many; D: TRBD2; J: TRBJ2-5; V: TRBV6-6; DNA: TGTGCCAGCTGTCTGGGAGGGAAAGAGACCCAGTACTTC; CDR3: CASCLGGKETQYF
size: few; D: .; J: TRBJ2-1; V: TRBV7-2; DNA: TGTGCCAGCAGCCCATCCTACAATGAGCAGTTCTTC; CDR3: CASSPSYNEQFF
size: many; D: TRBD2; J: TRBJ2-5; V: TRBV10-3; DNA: TGTGCCATCAGTGAGTCGCCTAGCGGGGTCGGTTTCAACTTC; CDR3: CAISESPSGVGFNF
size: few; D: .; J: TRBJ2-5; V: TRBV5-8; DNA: TGTGCCAGCAGCGCCCGGGGCAGGGTACCCCTGGGGCAAGAGACCCAGTACTTC; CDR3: CASSARGRVPLGQETQYF
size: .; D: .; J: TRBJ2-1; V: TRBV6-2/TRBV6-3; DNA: TGTGCCAGCAGTTTGTGGGGGTGGACGGGTGAGCAGTTCTTC; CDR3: CASSLWGWTGEQFF
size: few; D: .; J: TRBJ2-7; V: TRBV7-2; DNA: TGTGCCAGCAGCTCCGGCGTAGGCCCCTACGAGCAGTACTTC; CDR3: CASSSGVGPYEQYF
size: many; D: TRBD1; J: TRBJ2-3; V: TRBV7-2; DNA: TGTGCCAGCAGCCCAGGGGACAGAGACTCAGTTACGCAGTATTTT; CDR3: CASSPGDRDSVTQYF
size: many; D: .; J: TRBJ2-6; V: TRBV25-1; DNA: TGTGCCAGCAGTGCCCCAGGACACTTTCCCTCTGGGGCCAACGTCCTGACTTTC; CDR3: CASSAPGHFPSGANVLTF
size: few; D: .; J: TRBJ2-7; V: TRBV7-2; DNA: TGTGCCAGCGGTGCAGGTGCGGGGACCTACGAGCAGTACTTC; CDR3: CASGAGAGTYEQYF
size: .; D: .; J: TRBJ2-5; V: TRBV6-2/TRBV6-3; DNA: TGTGCCAGCAGTTCTTACAGGTTGGAGACCCAGTACTTC; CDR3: CASSSYRLETQYF
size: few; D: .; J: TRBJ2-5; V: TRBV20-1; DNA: TGCAGTGCTAGAGCGGACCAAGGAGAGACCCAGTACTTC; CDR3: CSARADQGETQYF
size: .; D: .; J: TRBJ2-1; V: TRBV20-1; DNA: TGCAGTGCTAGTAGTGGTGGCTTTGGCGGAAGCTCCTACAATGAGCAGTTCTTC; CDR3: CSASSGGFGGSSYNEQFF
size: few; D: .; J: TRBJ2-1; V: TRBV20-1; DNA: TGCAGTGCCCGTCCCCCTCTCGGGCGGAACGACAATGAGCAGTTCTTC; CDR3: CSARPPLGRNDNEQFF
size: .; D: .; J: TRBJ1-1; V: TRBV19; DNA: TGTGCCAGTAGTATAGACTCTAACCCTCTGGGGGCTTTCTTT; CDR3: CASSIDSNPLGAFF
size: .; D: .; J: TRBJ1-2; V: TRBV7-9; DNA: TGTGCCAGCAGCTTAGCGCGCTTGGGAGCTAACTATGGCTACACCTTC; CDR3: CASSLARLGANYGYTF
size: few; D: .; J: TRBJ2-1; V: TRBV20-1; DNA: TGCAGTGCTACCGGACGCTCCGGGTTTTTAAATGAGCAGTTCTTC; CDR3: CSATGRSGFLNEQFF
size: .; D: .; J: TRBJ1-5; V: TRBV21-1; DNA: TGTGCCAGCAGCAACCACAGGGTCCCGCAAAACAATCAGCCCCAGCATTTT; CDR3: CASSNHRVPQNNQPQHF
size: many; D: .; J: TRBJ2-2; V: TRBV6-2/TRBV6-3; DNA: TGTGCCAGCAGCCTCGGGGGCAGTTGGACCGGGGAGCTGTTTTTT; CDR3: CASSLGGSWTGELFF
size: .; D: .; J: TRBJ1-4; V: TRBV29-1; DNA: TGCAGCGTTGATGTGGGGGGGCTTAGGGAAAAACTGTTTTTT; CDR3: CSVDVGGLREKLFF
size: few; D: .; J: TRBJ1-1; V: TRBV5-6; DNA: TGTGCCAGCATTAGAGATATGAACACTGAAGCTTTCTTT; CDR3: CASIRDMNTEAFF
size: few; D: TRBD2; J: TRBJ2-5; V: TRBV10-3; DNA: TGTGCCATCAGTGCGCGGGAGAAAGAGACCCAGTACTTC; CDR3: CAISAREKETQYF
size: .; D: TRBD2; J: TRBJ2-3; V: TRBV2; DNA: TGTGCCAGCAGTGGCGGGACTAGCGGGGGGGCGACGCAGTATTTT; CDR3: CASSGGTSGGATQYF
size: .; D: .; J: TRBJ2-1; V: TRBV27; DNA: TGTGCCAGCAGTTTCAGTAGGAGGGGGAGGGTTGAGCAGTTCTTC; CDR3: CASSFSRRGRVEQFF
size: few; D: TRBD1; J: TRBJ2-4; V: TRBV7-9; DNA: TGTGCCAGCAGCATAGGACAGGGAGAGGGGGTAACCAAAAACATTCAGTACTTC; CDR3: CASSIGQGEGVTKNIQYF
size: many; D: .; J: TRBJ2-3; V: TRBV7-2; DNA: TGTGCCAGCAGTCCCCGCGGACCGACCACAGATACGCAGTATTTT; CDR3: CASSPRGPTTDTQYF
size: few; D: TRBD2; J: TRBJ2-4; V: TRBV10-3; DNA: TGTGCCATCAGTGAGGTCGCGGGGGGGGGAAACATTCAGTACTTC; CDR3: CAISEVAGGGNIQYF
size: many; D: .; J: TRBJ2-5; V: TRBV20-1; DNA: TGCAGTGCTAGTGGGAACACCCAAGAGACCCAGTACTTC; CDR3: CSASGNTQETQYF
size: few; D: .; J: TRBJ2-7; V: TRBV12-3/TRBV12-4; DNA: TGTGCCAGCAGTTGGGGGGACTGGTCGAGCTCCTACGAGCAGTACTTC; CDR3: CASSWGDWSSSYEQYF
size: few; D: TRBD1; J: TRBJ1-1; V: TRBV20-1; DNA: TGCAGTGCTAGAGACCGCACCCTCGGGACAGGGCTCACTGAAGCTTTCTTT; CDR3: CSARDRTLGTGLTEAFF
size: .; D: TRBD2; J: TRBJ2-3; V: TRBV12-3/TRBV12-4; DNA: TGTGCCAGCAGTTTGGGACTAGCGGGGGTTGTAGATACGCAGTATTTT; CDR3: CASSLGLAGVVDTQYF
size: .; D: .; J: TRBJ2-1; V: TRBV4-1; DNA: TGCGCCAGCAGCCAAGTTATACAAGAGCAGTTCTTC; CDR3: CASSQVIQEQFF
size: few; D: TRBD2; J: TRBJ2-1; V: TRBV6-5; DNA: TGTGCCAGCAATTCAGGACTAGCGGGATACAATGAGCAGTTCTTC; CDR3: CASNSGLAGYNEQFF
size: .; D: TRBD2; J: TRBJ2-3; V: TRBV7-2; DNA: TGTGCCAGCAGCCGGGCGGGGGGGCAGGCAGATACGCAGTATTTT; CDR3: CASSRAGGQADTQYF
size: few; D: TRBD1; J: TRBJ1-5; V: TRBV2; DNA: TGTGCCAGCAGTCCCGGAAATACAGGGGCCAATCAGCCCCAGCATTTT; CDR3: CASSPGNTGANQPQHF
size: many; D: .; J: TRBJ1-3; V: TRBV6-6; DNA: TGTGCCAGCAGTGTCCTCGGAAACACCATATATTTT; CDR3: CASSVLGNTIYF
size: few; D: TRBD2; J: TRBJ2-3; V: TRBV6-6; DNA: TGTGCCAGCAGTTACTGGCGGGGGAGGAACACAGATACGCAGTATTTT; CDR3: CASSYWRGRNTDTQYF
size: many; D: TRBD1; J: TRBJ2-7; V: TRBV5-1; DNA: TGCGCCAGCAGCTTACGACAGGGGCGGCGCGAGCAGTACTTC; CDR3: CASSLRQGRREQYF
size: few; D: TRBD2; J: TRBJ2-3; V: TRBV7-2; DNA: TGTGCCAGCAGCTTAGACTCCGGACTAGCGGGGGACACAGATACGCAGTATTTT; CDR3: CASSLDSGLAGDTDTQYF
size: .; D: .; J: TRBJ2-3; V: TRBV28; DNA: TGTGCCAGCACTCTAAGGCAAGGTACGCAGTATTTT; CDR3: CASTLRQGTQYF
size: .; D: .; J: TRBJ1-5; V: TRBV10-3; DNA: TGTGCCATCAGTGAACAGGGTTTTGGAAATCAGCCCCAGCATTTT; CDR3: CAISEQGFGNQPQHF
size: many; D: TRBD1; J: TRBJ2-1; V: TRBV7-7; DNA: TGTGCCAGCAGCTTAGAGACAGGGTTCAGCGAGCAGTTCTTC; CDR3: CASSLETGFSEQFF